These T cell receptor beta chains were read from a single sample in a study of technical replicates of blood from a handful of donors. Profiled with immunoSEQ multiplex PCR; TCRdb holds only in-frame clones, not every one. The sample holds nearly 90,000 clones; about 95% are singletons and the top ten take under 0.35%. Sequences were obtained from T cells isolated from PBMCs. The source is a human donor in good health. Each CDR3 is given with its conserved first and last residue. The D gene is left open where the match is weak. The size field is filled for only some rows; it gives once, few, many or a size class.

V	J	D	size	CDR3	DNA
TRBV6-5	TRBJ2-5	NA	NA	CASSRGYQETQYF	TGTGCCAGCAGTAGGGGGTACCAAGAGACCCAGTACTTC
TRBV6-4	TRBJ2-2	NA	NA	CASSERDTGELFF	TGTGCCAGCAGTGAGCGGGACACCGGGGAGCTGTTTTTT
TRBV19	TRBJ1-5	NA	few	CASTRQGHQPQHF	TGTGCCAGTACTAGGCAGGGGCATCAGCCCCAGCATTTT
TRBV14	TRBJ1-1	NA	few	CASSRIDRNTEAFF	TGTGCCAGCAGCCGAATAGACAGGAACACTGAAGCTTTCTTT
TRBV28	TRBJ1-2	TRBD1	NA	CASSLKTGWYGYTF	TGTGCCAGCAGTCTAAAGACAGGGTGGTATGGCTACACCTTC
TRBV9	TRBJ1-4	NA	once	CASSPKAGTPEKLFF	TGTGCCAGCAGCCCCAAGGCGGGGACGCCGGAAAAACTGTTTTTT
TRBV5-4	TRBJ2-7	NA	NA	CASSLTLGQAGSAYEQYF	TGTGCCAGCAGCTTGACTCTTGGGCAGGCAGGTTCAGCCTACGAGCAGTACTTC
TRBV18	TRBJ1-4	TRBD1	NA	CASSAGTGAEKLFF	TGTGCCAGCTCCGCCGGGACAGGGGCTGAAAAACTGTTTTTT
TRBV7-9	TRBJ2-1	TRBD2	NA	CASRLTSGVYNEQFF	TGTGCCAGCAGGCTAACTAGCGGGGTTTACAATGAGCAGTTCTTC
TRBV5-5	TRBJ2-5	TRBD2	NA	CASSLGPGLAGVPGETQYF	TGTGCCAGCAGCTTGGGTCCGGGACTAGCGGGAGTACCAGGAGAGACCCAGTACTTC
TRBV7-2	TRBJ1-5	TRBD1	NA	CASSLALTGGDQPQHF	TGTGCCAGCAGCTTAGCCTTGACAGGGGGCGATCAGCCCCAGCATTTT
TRBV11-3	TRBJ2-1	TRBD2	NA	CASSLDGMASGTINEQFF	TGTGCCAGCAGCTTAGACGGAATGGCTAGCGGGACTATCAATGAGCAGTTCTTC
TRBV2	TRBJ2-3	TRBD2	NA	CASRGGLAGGDTQYF	TGTGCCAGCAGGGGGGGACTAGCGGGTGGAGATACGCAGTATTTT
TRBV4-1	TRBJ2-1	TRBD1	NA	CASSTRDRGAVEQFF	TGCGCCAGCAGCACCCGGGACAGGGGGGCGGTTGAGCAGTTCTTC
TRBV4-1	TRBJ1-3	NA	NA	CASSPRVLLPDSGNTIYF	TGCGCCAGCAGCCCGCGGGTCTTGCTACCCGACTCTGGAAACACCATATATTTT
TRBV30	TRBJ1-5	NA	once	CAWNDPGTGSNQPQHF	TGTGCCTGGAATGATCCGGGTACAGGGAGCAATCAGCCCCAGCATTTT
TRBV21-1	TRBJ2-7	NA	NA	CASSKDWDRGLSNSYEQYF	TGTGCCAGCAGCAAAGACTGGGACAGGGGCCTTTCCAACTCCTACGAGCAGTACTTC
TRBV11-3	TRBJ2-3	TRBD2	NA	CASSLGASGRDDTQYF	TGTGCCAGCAGCTTAGGGGCCAGCGGGAGGGATGATACGCAGTATTTT
TRBV6-6	TRBJ2-5	TRBD1	NA	CASQGARETQYF	TGTGCCAGTCAGGGGGCTCGGGAGACCCAGTACTTC
TRBV5-8	TRBJ2-1	TRBD2	NA	CASSLVTSGSGYNEQFF	TGTGCCAGCAGCTTGGTGACTAGCGGGAGTGGGTACAATGAGCAGTTCTTC
TRBV30	TRBJ2-7	TRBD1	NA	CAWTEDRGGSYEQYF	TGTGCCTGGACTGAGGACAGGGGGGGATCCTACGAGCAGTACTTC
TRBV20-1	TRBJ2-1	NA	NA	CSAGSYEQFF	TGCAGTGCCGGGAGCTATGAGCAGTTCTTC
TRBV15	TRBJ1-5	TRBD1	NA	CATSKTGTGDQPQHF	TGTGCCACCAGTAAAACCGGGACAGGAGATCAGCCCCAGCATTTT
TRBV7-7	TRBJ2-7	TRBD1	NA	CASPFSGTACSEQYF	TGTGCTAGCCCATTCTCCGGGACAGCTTGTAGCGAGCAGTACTTC
TRBV10-2	TRBJ2-1	TRBD2	NA	CASRGTSGSYNEQFF	TGCGCCAGCAGAGGGACTAGCGGGAGCTACAATGAGCAGTTCTTC
TRBV18	TRBJ1-5	NA	NA	CASSPGSGNQPQHF	TGTGCCAGCTCCCCCGGGTCCGGCAATCAGCCCCAGCATTTT
TRBV18	TRBJ2-2	TRBD1	once	CASSPRQGGNTGELFF	TGTGCCAGCTCACCACGACAGGGGGGTAACACCGGGGAGCTGTTTTTT
TRBV7-2	TRBJ2-7	TRBD2	NA	CASSLVGGVPEGYEQYF	TGTGCCAGCAGCTTAGTGGGGGGGGTACCCGAAGGCTACGAGCAGTACTTC
TRBV9	TRBJ2-3	NA	once	CASSVTVPDTQYF	TGTGCCAGCAGCGTTACAGTTCCAGATACGCAGTATTTT
TRBV7-8	TRBJ2-3	TRBD2	NA	CASSLVAGGVDTQYF	TGTGCCAGCAGCTTAGTTGCGGGAGGAGTTGATACGCAGTATTTT
TRBV19	TRBJ1-5	NA	NA	CASSIGSRYSNQPQHF	TGTGCCAGTAGTATTGGTAGCAGATATAGCAATCAGCCCCAGCATTTT
TRBV5-1	TRBJ2-3	NA	NA	CASSTGITRTDTQYF	TGCGCCAGCAGCACAGGAATCACCCGCACAGATACGCAGTATTTT
TRBV11-2	TRBJ1-5	NA	NA	CASSPGYNQPQHF	TGTGCCAGCAGCCCAGGCTACAATCAGCCCCAGCATTTT
TRBV29-1	TRBJ2-7	TRBD1	NA	CSVEKTGALSGEQYF	TGCAGCGTTGAGAAAACAGGGGCGCTTAGTGGCGAGCAGTACTTC
TRBV9	TRBJ1-2	TRBD1	once	CASRASVGGQGMGGYTF	TGTGCCAGCAGAGCGTCGGTCGGGGGACAGGGGATGGGGGGCTACACCTTC
TRBV6-6	TRBJ1-5	TRBD1	NA	CASSPDRASNQPQHF	TGTGCCAGCAGTCCTGACAGGGCAAGCAATCAGCCCCAGCATTTT
TRBV30	TRBJ2-7	NA	NA	CAWSQTGGGKVDEQYF	TGTGCCTGGAGTCAAACTGGGGGGGGCAAGGTTGACGAGCAGTACTTC
TRBV19	TRBJ2-7	NA	NA	CASSKTDRYEQYF	TGTGCCAGTAGTAAGACAGATCGATACGAGCAGTACTTC
TRBV6-1	TRBJ2-2	TRBD2	NA	CASSEEGLRAGELFF	TGTGCCAGCAGTGAAGAGGGACTAAGGGCCGGGGAGCTGTTTTTT
TRBV28	TRBJ2-7	TRBD2	NA	CASRPSGSGEQYF	TGTGCCAGCAGACCTAGCGGGAGTGGGGAGCAGTACTTC
TRBV7-6	TRBJ1-1	TRBD1	NA	CASSLMSGGYTEAFF	TGTGCCAGCAGCTTAATGTCAGGGGGATACACTGAAGCTTTCTTT
TRBV7-3	TRBJ1-3	TRBD1	NA	CASSKDRAGNTIYF	TGTGCCAGCAGCAAAGACAGGGCTGGAAACACCATATATTTT
TRBV9	TRBJ2-3	TRBD2	NA	CASSAVAGYSTDTQYF	TGTGCCAGCAGCGCAGTAGCGGGATACAGCACAGATACGCAGTATTTT
TRBV7-9	TRBJ1-2	NA	NA	CASKGDYGYTF	TGTGCCAGCAAAGGGGACTATGGCTACACCTTC
TRBV4-1	TRBJ2-3	NA	NA	CASSHTSDLAHPDTQYF	TGCGCCAGCAGCCACACATCAGACCTAGCCCATCCAGATACGCAGTATTTT
TRBV27	TRBJ1-5	NA	NA	CASSPWAGNQPQHF	TGTGCCAGCAGCCCATGGGCCGGCAATCAGCCCCAGCATTTT
TRBV19	TRBJ1-5	NA	NA	CASSSSVYSNQPQHF	TGTGCCAGTAGTAGTTCCGTCTATAGCAATCAGCCCCAGCATTTT
TRBV6-1	TRBJ1-4	TRBD1	NA	CASSVNSGTGNEKLFF	TGTGCCAGCAGTGTTAATTCCGGGACAGGGAATGAAAAACTGTTTTTT
TRBV27	TRBJ1-1	NA	NA	CASSPNRETEAFF	TGTGCCAGCAGTCCCAACAGGGAAACTGAAGCTTTCTTT